One and the same sample provided the 11 T cell receptor beta chains below, sequenced in a study of blood T cell repertoires in COVID-19. The protocol was immunoSEQ multiplex PCR, while the TCRdb copy is restricted to in-frame clones and leaves out a portion. This sample yields about 150,000 clones, of which roughly 85% are seen a single time; roughly 3.4% belongs to the top ten. What was sequenced was peripheral blood. These receptors all come from a man in his 70s with acute or convalescent COVID-19.

J is TRBJ1-2 and V is TRBV29-1; TRBD1 agrees at 7 bases. CDR1 SQVTM and CDR2 ANQGSEA come from the germline V gene. The length of the CDR3 is 13 residues. The V segment lost 4 bases and the J segment 2 bases; nucleotides outside the gene matches: 4. This chain's CDR3 is CSVGTGENYGYTF. CDR3 nucleotide sequence: TGCAGCGTTGGAACAGGGGAAAACTATGGCTACACCTTC.

CDR3 in DNA: TGTGCCAGCCTGAACGGGAGGTCAGGAGAGACCCAGTACTTC. The encoded protein is CASLNGRSGETQYF. V and J are TRBV6-6 and TRBJ2-5, with 7 positions matching TRBD2. J gave up 4 bases and V 8 bases, and 10 bases lay outside the gene matches. The CDR3 spans 14 residues. In germline, CDR1 is MNHNY, CDR2 SVGAGI (reference sequence).

The V and J genes are TRBV5-1 and TRBJ2-2, with TRBD2 matching over 9 bases. V lost 4 bases to trimming and J lost 4 bases; unmatched junction nucleotides: 11. The CDR3 covers 17 residues. Germline V gene lookup returns CDR1 SGHRS and CDR2 YFSETQ. The CDR3 sequence: CASSRTGTSMSTGELFF. The DNA of the CDR3 is TGCGCCAGCAGCCGAACTGGGACTAGCATGTCCACCGGGGAGCTGTTTTTT.

This chain joins TRBV15 and TRBJ1-5; tentative D call: TRBD1 (6 bases). Trimming took off 0 bases at V and 4 bases at J, with 10 bases between the two ends. Germline CDR1 reads LNHNV; CDR2 reads YYDKDF (reference sequence). The CDR3 loop spans 15 amino acids. In DNA, the CDR3 is TGTGCCACCAGCAGAGATTTAGGGGGAAATCAGCCCCAGCATTTT. Translation: CATSRDLGGNQPQHF.

The chain combines TRBV4-1 with TRBJ2-5; D is possibly TRBD2 (5 bases). Germline CDR1 and CDR2: MGHRA and YSYEKL. The CDR3 contains 16 residues. V lost 0 bases, J lost 4 bases, and 15 bases lay in between. CDR3 sequence reads: CASSQDPGNWVETQYF. The CDR3 DNA reads as TGCGCCAGCAGCCAAGATCCCGGGAATTGGGTAGAGACCCAGTACTTC.

The rearrangement joins TRBV3-1 (or the pseudogene TRBV3-2) to TRBJ1-5; tentative D call: TRBD1 (6 bases). This CDR3 spans 14 amino acids. Germline loops: CDR1 LGHDT, CDR2 YNNKEL (reference sequence). Trimming shortened V by 1 base and J by 7 bases, and 11 bases separated the two germline ends. In nucleotides, the CDR3 is TGTGCCAGCAGCCAAGGGGGGCGAGGCCAGCCCCAGCATTTT. It yields the protein CASSQGGRGQPQHF.

The J gene is TRBJ2-7, the V gene TRBV27; TRBD2 matches at 9 bases. The CDR3 is 15 residues long. The V and J ends lost 5 bases and 4 bases, in that order; junction bases with no gene match: 9. Germline V gene data show CDR1 as MNHEY and CDR2 as SMNVEV (reference sequence). CDR3 nucleotides: TGTGCCAGCAGTAGACCGGCTAGCGGGATATACGAGCAGTACTTC. Its translation: CASSRPASGIYEQYF.

This clone is a singleton in its sample. V is TRBV6-1 and J is TRBJ1-6, with D unresolved. V was cut by 2 bases and J by 2 bases, with 16 bases left in between. CDR3 length: 18 amino acids. Germline CDR1 and CDR2: MNHNS and SASEGT. The CDR3 loop is CASSEFDSGITYNSPLHF. In nucleotides, the CDR3 is TGTGCCAGCAGTGAATTTGATTCAGGTATAACCTATAATTCACCCCTCCACTTT.

This chain uses TRBV11-2 with TRBJ2-4; D uncertain. Between the trimmed V and J ends, which lost 5 bases and 0 bases, there was a span of 8 bases. Germline lookup yields CDR1 SGHAT and CDR2 FQNNGV. The CDR3 has 14 residues. CDR3 in DNA: TGTGCCAGCAGCGCTGCGGTAGCCAAAAACATTCAGTACTTC. It translates to CASSAAVAKNIQYF.

This CDR3 is CASSLERQYEQYF. The CDR3 DNA reads as TGTGCCAGCAGCTTAGAACGACAATACGAGCAGTACTTC. The chain combines TRBV7-8 with TRBJ2-7, with D hard to call. Germline CDR1 and CDR2: SGHVS and FQNEAQ. Trimming took 1 base from V and 4 from J, leaving 8 bases between them. The CDR3 is made up of 13 amino acids. Together with reference TRBV7-8 and TRBJ2-7, the CDR3 gives the full variable domain: GAGVSQSPRYKVAKRGQDVALRCDPISGHVSLFWYQQALGQGPEFLTYFQNEAQLDKSGLPSDRFFAERPEGSVSTLKIQRTQQEDSAVYLCASSLERQYEQYFGPGTRLTVT.

The V and J genes are TRBV2 and TRBJ2-2; TRBD2 matches at 7 bases. This CDR3 spans 13 amino acids. V trimming: 4 bases; J trimming: 6 bases; junction bases outside the gene matches: 2. The germline V gene encodes CDR1 SNHLY and CDR2 FYNNEI. The CDR3 DNA reads TGTGCCAGCAGTGTGCGGGAGTCCGGGGAGCTGTTTTTT. Its protein product is CASSVRESGELFF.